This T cell receptor beta chain originates from a study of identical twins. TCRdb reanalysed the 5' RACE reads using MiXCR and keeps one entry per CDR3 protein. This table has fewer than 800,000 distinct CDR3 sequences, just over 7% appearing once. This clonotype was counted ten times or more. Its antigen remains unknown. CDR1 and CDR2 (germline): MDHEN, SYDVKM. The CDR3 totals 16 residues. V lost 4 bases to trimming and J lost 4 bases, with 19 bases between them. Study findings and constraints: Models underestimated out-of-frame TCR alpha sharing in monozygotic twins. Within twin pairs, the out-of-frame alpha sequences they shared showed excess low generation probability.

The data were also submitted as part of a second study, on yellow fever vaccine responses in identical twins. As reported in that work: In identical twins, vaccine T cell responses appeared partly shared and partly individual.

The TCR originated in a woman aged 18-29 years in good health. This chain links TRBV28 with TRBJ2-5; D is possibly TRBD1 or TRBD2 (6 bases each). Sequencing was performed on PBMCs. CDR3 DNA sequence: TGTGCCAGCAGTTCCCCAGGTGGGGGGCGCAGAGAGACCCAGTACTTC. It is translated as CASSSPGGGRRETQYF.